This T cell receptor beta chain was recorded in a study of early T cells in non-severe SARS-CoV-2 infection. The CDR3 extends over 13 amino acids. The germline gives CDR1 DFQATT, CDR2 SNEGSKA (reference sequence). Trimming at V came to 6 bases and at J to 2 bases, leaving 6 bases not matched to a gene. Unique molecular identifiers were added to individual cDNA molecules. One entry per CDR3 protein results from TCRdb running MiXCR on the 5' RACE reads. The sample has 50,000 to 60,000 distinct CDR3 sequences, about 8.4% seen once; the top ten hold 3% to 4%. Sequenced material: whole blood. The TCR originated in an adult who was a healthcare worker with PCR-confirmed SARS-CoV-2 infection or an uninfected control (not recorded which). The rearrangement joins TRBV20-1 to TRBJ2-7, with TRBD2 matching 8 bases. CDR3 nucleotide sequence: TGCAGTGCCCATCTCGGGGGGGCCTACGAGCAGTACTTC. Encoded protein: CSAHLGGAYEQYF.